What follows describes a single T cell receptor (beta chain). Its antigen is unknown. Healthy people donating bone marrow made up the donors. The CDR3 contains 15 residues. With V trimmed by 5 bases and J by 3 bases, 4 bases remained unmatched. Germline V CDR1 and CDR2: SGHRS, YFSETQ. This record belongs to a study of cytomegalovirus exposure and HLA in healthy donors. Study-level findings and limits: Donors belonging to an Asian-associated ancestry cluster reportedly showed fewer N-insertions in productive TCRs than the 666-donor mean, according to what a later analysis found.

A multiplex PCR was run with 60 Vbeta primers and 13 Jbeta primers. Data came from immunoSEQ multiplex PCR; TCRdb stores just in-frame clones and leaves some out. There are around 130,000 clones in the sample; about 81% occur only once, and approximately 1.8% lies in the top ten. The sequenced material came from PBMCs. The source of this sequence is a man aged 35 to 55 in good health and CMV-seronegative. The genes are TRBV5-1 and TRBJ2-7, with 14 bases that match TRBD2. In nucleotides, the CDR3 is TGCGCCAGCAGGGAGGGACTAGCGGGAGACTACGAGCAGTACTTC. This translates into CASREGLAGDYEQYF.